This TCR beta chain was sequenced for a study of blood T cell repertoires in COVID-19. On the study more broadly: The United States, Italy and Spain supplied acute and convalescent COVID-19 samples. PBMCs, B-cell-depleted T cells, or T cells were the source of the cDNA or gDNA that made up the material.

In the original workflow: Estimation of nucleated cell counts relied on the amplification of reference gene primers. Repertoires were generated with immunoSEQ multiplex PCR, while TCRdb's copy carries only in-frame clones and drops some. V, J and clone size were drawn from that table, and D and trimming were deduced from the DNA. Here the sample spans some 450,000 clones, about 90% being singletons. Seattle participants joined during active infection and were tracked over time. The CDR3 length is 16 residues. Trimming stripped 2 bases from V and 2 bases from J, with 13 bases between. Germline loops: CDR1 LGHNT, CDR2 FRNRAP.

The clonotype originates from a young man with COVID-19, enrolled during active disease. Source material: peripheral blood. The gene calls are TRBV12-5 and TRBJ1-3; D gene unclear. This chain's CDR3 is CASGLIPHSTGNTIYF. CDR3 DNA sequence: TGTGCTAGTGGTTTGATCCCTCACAGCACTGGAAACACCATATATTTT.